This is a list of T cell receptor beta chains from one sample in a study of molecular identifiers for immune sequencing clone quantification. TCRdb used MiXCR to reprocess the PCR reads, holding one entry per CDR3 protein. The sample shows under 600,000 distinct CDR3 sequences, 20% to 25% of them seen only once. The specimen was naive CD8+ T cells from blood, with Jurkat cell RNA spiked in. The receptors here all came from a human donor in good health. Some libraries in this study had Jurkat cell RNA spiked in. Each CDR3 is given with its conserved first and last residue. The order of the fields is CDR3 protein, CDR3 DNA, CDR3 length, D gene, J gene, V gene, clone size. The D gene is left open where the match is weak. The listing skips clone size in some rows; elsewhere it reads once, few, many or a size class.

cdr3_aa: CASSYTTAVPRTEAFF
cdr3_nt: TGTGCCAGCAGCTATACGACTGCCGTACCGAGGACTGAAGCTTTCTTT
cdr3_length: 16
d_call: .
j_call: TRBJ1-1
v_call: TRBV2
clone_size: few

cdr3_aa: CASSSLVGSPETQYF
cdr3_nt: TGTGCCAGCAGCTCCTTAGTGGGATCTCCTGAGACCCAGTACTTC
cdr3_length: 15
d_call: .
j_call: TRBJ2-5
v_call: TRBV7-9
clone_size: many

cdr3_aa: CASSREGIYSGNTIYF
cdr3_nt: TGCGCCAGCAGCCGTGAAGGGATCTACTCTGGAAACACCATATATTTT
cdr3_length: 16
d_call: .
j_call: TRBJ1-3
v_call: TRBV5-1
clone_size: few

cdr3_aa: CASSGPLTSGSRGTDTQYF
cdr3_nt: TGTGCCAGCAGTGGCCCCCTGACTAGCGGGAGTAGGGGGACAGATACGCAGTATTTT
cdr3_length: 19
d_call: TRBD2
j_call: TRBJ2-3
v_call: TRBV2
clone_size: many

cdr3_aa: CAWSLTNTGELFF
cdr3_nt: TGTGCCTGGAGTCTCACTAACACCGGGGAGCTGTTTTTT
cdr3_length: 13
d_call: .
j_call: TRBJ2-2
v_call: TRBV30
clone_size: many

cdr3_aa: CACSPDSLSYEQYF
cdr3_nt: TGTGCCTGCAGCCCTGACTCGCTCTCCTACGAGCAGTACTTC
cdr3_length: 14
d_call: .
j_call: TRBJ2-7
v_call: TRBV9
clone_size: .

cdr3_aa: CASSIPTLNTEAFF
cdr3_nt: TGTGCCAGTAGTATCCCGACACTGAACACTGAAGCTTTCTTT
cdr3_length: 14
d_call: .
j_call: TRBJ1-1
v_call: TRBV19
clone_size: .

cdr3_aa: CSAMIGYEQYF
cdr3_nt: TGCAGTGCTATGATTGGGTACGAGCAGTACTTC
cdr3_length: 11
d_call: .
j_call: TRBJ2-7
v_call: TRBV20-1
clone_size: many

cdr3_aa: CASSRTGSYNEQFF
cdr3_nt: TGTGCCAGCAGTCGGACAGGGTCCTACAATGAGCAGTTCTTC
cdr3_length: 14
d_call: TRBD1
j_call: TRBJ2-1
v_call: TRBV6-1
clone_size: .

cdr3_aa: CASSEAGGLNNEQFF
cdr3_nt: TGTGCCAGCAGTGAAGCCGGGGGTCTCAACAATGAGCAGTTCTTC
cdr3_length: 15
d_call: .
j_call: TRBJ2-1
v_call: TRBV6-1
clone_size: .

cdr3_aa: CASSESGGTGDTQYF
cdr3_nt: TGTGCCAGCAGTGAATCTGGCGGAACAGGAGATACGCAGTATTTT
cdr3_length: 15
d_call: .
j_call: TRBJ2-3
v_call: TRBV25-1
clone_size: .

cdr3_aa: CASGPVEISGANVLTF
cdr3_nt: TGTGCCAGCGGCCCAGTAGAGATCTCTGGGGCCAACGTCCTGACTTTC
cdr3_length: 16
d_call: .
j_call: TRBJ2-6
v_call: TRBV2
clone_size: many

cdr3_aa: CASSTSDGGRINEKLFF
cdr3_nt: TGTGCCAGTAGTACCTCCGATGGGGGACGGATTAATGAAAAACTGTTTTTT
cdr3_length: 17
d_call: .
j_call: TRBJ1-4
v_call: TRBV19
clone_size: few

cdr3_aa: CASSDGVAQHF
cdr3_nt: TGTGCCAGCAGTGATGGAGTCGCCCAGCATTTT
cdr3_length: 11
d_call: .
j_call: TRBJ1-5
v_call: TRBV2
clone_size: many

cdr3_aa: CSVDPGTEMGLAPHEQYF
cdr3_nt: TGCAGCGTTGACCCTGGGACGGAGATGGGACTAGCGCCCCACGAGCAGTACTTC
cdr3_length: 18
d_call: TRBD2
j_call: TRBJ2-7
v_call: TRBV29-1
clone_size: .

cdr3_aa: CASSQSGTGNQPQHF
cdr3_nt: TGCGCCAGCAGCCAGTCCGGGACAGGCAATCAGCCCCAGCATTTT
cdr3_length: 15
d_call: TRBD1
j_call: TRBJ1-5
v_call: TRBV4-1
clone_size: few

cdr3_aa: CASSQGWDRGSPSYGYTF
cdr3_nt: TGCGCCAGCAGCCAAGGTTGGGACAGGGGGTCCCCCTCCTATGGCTACACCTTC
cdr3_length: 18
d_call: TRBD1
j_call: TRBJ1-2
v_call: TRBV4-1
clone_size: .

cdr3_aa: CASSSLLSGRPYNEQFF
cdr3_nt: TGTGCCAGCAGCTCGCTACTAAGCGGGAGACCCTACAATGAGCAGTTCTTC
cdr3_length: 17
d_call: TRBD2
j_call: TRBJ2-1
v_call: TRBV7-9
clone_size: .

cdr3_aa: CASSLPASGFYNEQFF
cdr3_nt: TGTGCCAGCAGCTTACCCGCTAGCGGCTTTTACAATGAGCAGTTCTTC
cdr3_length: 16
d_call: TRBD2
j_call: TRBJ2-1
v_call: TRBV7-9
clone_size: .

cdr3_aa: CASSSRLAPREQYF
cdr3_nt: TGTGCCAGCAGTTCAAGACTAGCCCCCCGCGAGCAGTACTTC
cdr3_length: 14
d_call: TRBD2
j_call: TRBJ2-7
v_call: TRBV2
clone_size: many

cdr3_aa: CASSLGGGAVNTGELFF
cdr3_nt: TGTGCCAGCAGCCTTGGAGGGGGCGCGGTGAACACCGGGGAGCTGTTTTTT
cdr3_length: 17
d_call: .
j_call: TRBJ2-2
v_call: TRBV7-9
clone_size: few

cdr3_aa: CASSYSSLGLNEKLFF
cdr3_nt: TGTGCCAGCAGTTACTCGAGTCTCGGACTCAATGAAAAACTGTTTTTT
cdr3_length: 16
d_call: .
j_call: TRBJ1-4
v_call: TRBV6-5
clone_size: .

cdr3_aa: CASSQAVGQSNQPQHF
cdr3_nt: TGCGCCAGCAGCCAAGCCGTAGGACAGTCGAATCAGCCCCAGCATTTT
cdr3_length: 16
d_call: .
j_call: TRBJ1-5
v_call: TRBV4-1
clone_size: few

cdr3_aa: CSASLEGRPYNEQFF
cdr3_nt: TGCAGTGCCAGCCTAGAAGGTCGACCCTACAATGAGCAGTTCTTC
cdr3_length: 15
d_call: .
j_call: TRBJ2-1
v_call: TRBV20-1
clone_size: few

cdr3_aa: CSAREGGGSSYEQYF
cdr3_nt: TGCAGTGCTAGAGAGGGCGGGGGTAGCTCCTACGAGCAGTACTTC
cdr3_length: 15
d_call: TRBD2
j_call: TRBJ2-7
v_call: TRBV20-1
clone_size: few

cdr3_aa: CASSPWDLSNEKLFF
cdr3_nt: TGTGCCAGCAGCCCTTGGGACCTCTCTAATGAAAAACTGTTTTTT
cdr3_length: 15
d_call: .
j_call: TRBJ1-4
v_call: TRBV9
clone_size: .

cdr3_aa: CASSRGTGAEAFF
cdr3_nt: TGTGCCAGTAGTCGCGGGACAGGGGCTGAAGCTTTCTTT
cdr3_length: 13
d_call: TRBD1
j_call: TRBJ1-1
v_call: TRBV6-2/TRBV6-3
clone_size: few

cdr3_aa: CATSDRADQETQYF
cdr3_nt: TGTGCCACCTCGGACAGGGCCGACCAAGAGACCCAGTACTTC
cdr3_length: 14
d_call: TRBD1
j_call: TRBJ2-5
v_call: TRBV24-1
clone_size: .

cdr3_aa: CASSHLTSGGAYEQYF
cdr3_nt: TGCGCCAGCAGTCACCTGACTAGCGGGGGGGCCTACGAGCAGTACTTC
cdr3_length: 16
d_call: TRBD2
j_call: TRBJ2-7
v_call: TRBV4-1
clone_size: few

cdr3_aa: CASSLEPTSPYNEQFF
cdr3_nt: TGTGCCAGCAGCTTAGAGCCCACTAGCCCATACAATGAGCAGTTCTTC
cdr3_length: 16
d_call: .
j_call: TRBJ2-1
v_call: TRBV11-2
clone_size: few

cdr3_aa: CASSYEGRTNEKLFF
cdr3_nt: TGTGCCAGCAGTTACGAGGGTAGAACTAATGAAAAACTGTTTTTT
cdr3_length: 15
d_call: .
j_call: TRBJ1-4
v_call: TRBV6-5
clone_size: many

cdr3_aa: CASRGGSTGELFF
cdr3_nt: TGTGCCAGCAGGGGTGGGTCCACCGGGGAGCTGTTTTTT
cdr3_length: 13
d_call: .
j_call: TRBJ2-2
v_call: TRBV12-3/TRBV12-4
clone_size: many

cdr3_aa: CSARDPAGVTGELFF
cdr3_nt: TGCAGTGCTAGAGATCCTGCGGGCGTCACCGGGGAGCTGTTTTTT
cdr3_length: 15
d_call: .
j_call: TRBJ2-2
v_call: TRBV20-1
clone_size: many

cdr3_aa: CASGFHLYEQYF
cdr3_nt: TGTGCCAGCGGTTTCCATCTATACGAGCAGTACTTC
cdr3_length: 12
d_call: .
j_call: TRBJ2-7
v_call: TRBV12-3/TRBV12-4
clone_size: few

cdr3_aa: CSVDGQGVGTEAFF
cdr3_nt: TGCAGCGTTGACGGTCAGGGGGTTGGCACTGAAGCTTTCTTT
cdr3_length: 14
d_call: TRBD1
j_call: TRBJ1-1
v_call: TRBV29-1
clone_size: .

cdr3_aa: CSASYPGAYYNEQFF
cdr3_nt: TGCAGTGCTTCATACCCTGGCGCCTACTACAATGAGCAGTTCTTC
cdr3_length: 15
d_call: .
j_call: TRBJ2-1
v_call: TRBV20-1
clone_size: .

cdr3_aa: CSARGTVLVYEQYF
cdr3_nt: TGCAGTGCTAGAGGAACAGTCCTCGTCTACGAGCAGTACTTC
cdr3_length: 14
d_call: .
j_call: TRBJ2-7
v_call: TRBV20-1
clone_size: many

cdr3_aa: CASSALDQPQHF
cdr3_nt: TGTGCCAGCAGCGCCCTGGATCAGCCCCAGCATTTT
cdr3_length: 12
d_call: .
j_call: TRBJ1-5
v_call: TRBV7-9
clone_size: .

cdr3_aa: CASSHRGTKYNEQFF
cdr3_nt: TGCGCCAGCAGCCACAGAGGGACAAAATACAATGAGCAGTTCTTC
cdr3_length: 15
d_call: .
j_call: TRBJ2-1
v_call: TRBV4-3
clone_size: .

cdr3_aa: CSARGDRVATNEKLFF
cdr3_nt: TGCAGTGCTAGAGGCGACAGGGTTGCAACTAATGAAAAACTGTTTTTT
cdr3_length: 16
d_call: TRBD1
j_call: TRBJ1-4
v_call: TRBV20-1
clone_size: .

cdr3_aa: CASSTGLAGGTLPGELFF
cdr3_nt: TGCGCCAGCAGCACGGGACTAGCGGGAGGGACCTTGCCCGGGGAGCTGTTTTTT
cdr3_length: 18
d_call: TRBD2
j_call: TRBJ2-2
v_call: TRBV5-1
clone_size: .

cdr3_aa: CASSTVFGTLTDTQYF
cdr3_nt: TGTGCCAGCAGCACCGTGTTCGGGACCCTCACAGATACGCAGTATTTT
cdr3_length: 16
d_call: .
j_call: TRBJ2-3
v_call: TRBV7-9
clone_size: many

cdr3_aa: CASSLGQLNPYGYTF
cdr3_nt: TGCGCCAGCAGCTTGGGACAGCTAAACCCCTATGGCTACACCTTC
cdr3_length: 15
d_call: .
j_call: TRBJ1-2
v_call: TRBV5-1
clone_size: many

cdr3_aa: CASSYLSSGVTDTQYF
cdr3_nt: TGTGCCAGCAGTTACCTGTCTAGCGGGGTCACAGATACGCAGTATTTT
cdr3_length: 16
d_call: TRBD2
j_call: TRBJ2-3
v_call: TRBV6-2/TRBV6-3
clone_size: .

cdr3_aa: CSARGGSGYEQFF
cdr3_nt: TGCAGTGCTAGAGGGGGGAGCGGGTATGAGCAGTTCTTC
cdr3_length: 13
d_call: .
j_call: TRBJ2-1
v_call: TRBV20-1
clone_size: few

cdr3_aa: CASATRDTISYEQYF
cdr3_nt: TGCGCCAGCGCCACCCGGGACACTATCTCCTACGAGCAGTACTTC
cdr3_length: 15
d_call: .
j_call: TRBJ2-7
v_call: TRBV4-1
clone_size: many

cdr3_aa: CASSGGEYTDTQYF
cdr3_nt: TGTGCCAGCAGCGGTGGGGAGTACACAGATACGCAGTATTTT
cdr3_length: 14
d_call: .
j_call: TRBJ2-3
v_call: TRBV7-9
clone_size: .

cdr3_aa: CASSLDGRQLGGYEQYF
cdr3_nt: TGTGCCAGCAGCTTGGATGGGCGACAGTTAGGGGGTTACGAGCAGTACTTC
cdr3_length: 17
d_call: .
j_call: TRBJ2-7
v_call: TRBV5-8
clone_size: many

cdr3_aa: CATRKHAGGAYNEQFF
cdr3_nt: TGTGCCACTAGAAAGCATGCGGGAGGAGCCTACAATGAGCAGTTCTTC
cdr3_length: 16
d_call: TRBD2
j_call: TRBJ2-1
v_call: TRBV7-9
clone_size: once

cdr3_aa: CASSYGGGGLYNEQFF
cdr3_nt: TGTGCCAGTAGTTATGGGGGCGGAGGACTTTACAATGAGCAGTTCTTC
cdr3_length: 16
d_call: .
j_call: TRBJ2-1
v_call: TRBV19
clone_size: few

cdr3_aa: CASSLTDRETEAFF
cdr3_nt: TGTGCCAGCAGCTTAACGGACCGGGAGACTGAAGCTTTCTTT
cdr3_length: 14
d_call: .
j_call: TRBJ1-1
v_call: TRBV7-2
clone_size: many

cdr3_aa: CASSNEETQYF
cdr3_nt: TGCGCCAGCAGCAATGAGGAGACCCAGTACTTC
cdr3_length: 11
d_call: .
j_call: TRBJ2-5
v_call: TRBV5-1
clone_size: few

cdr3_aa: CASSWDQGHEQYF
cdr3_nt: TGTGCCAGCAGCTGGGATCAGGGCCACGAGCAGTACTTC
cdr3_length: 13
d_call: .
j_call: TRBJ2-7
v_call: TRBV5-4
clone_size: few

cdr3_aa: CSVEDIGDSSYEQYF
cdr3_nt: TGCAGCGTTGAAGATATCGGCGACAGCTCCTACGAGCAGTACTTC
cdr3_length: 15
d_call: .
j_call: TRBJ2-7
v_call: TRBV29-1
clone_size: many

cdr3_aa: CASSLRTQIQETQYF
cdr3_nt: TGTGCCAGCAGTTTGCGGACTCAGATTCAAGAGACCCAGTACTTC
cdr3_length: 15
d_call: .
j_call: TRBJ2-5
v_call: TRBV28
clone_size: once

cdr3_aa: CASSLARTELILGTQNQPQHF
cdr3_nt: TGTGCTAGCAGCTTAGCGAGGACAGAGCTAATACTCGGCACTCAAAATCAGCCCCAGCATTTT
cdr3_length: 21
d_call: .
j_call: TRBJ1-5
v_call: TRBV7-7
clone_size: .

cdr3_aa: CASNTGERETQYF
cdr3_nt: TGTGCCAGCAACACTGGGGAGAGGGAGACCCAGTACTTC
cdr3_length: 13
d_call: .
j_call: TRBJ2-5
v_call: TRBV2
clone_size: .

cdr3_aa: CASSIDGTENTGELFF
cdr3_nt: TGTGCCAGTAGTATCGATGGGACAGAAAACACCGGGGAGCTGTTTTTT
cdr3_length: 16
d_call: TRBD1
j_call: TRBJ2-2
v_call: TRBV19
clone_size: .

cdr3_aa: CASSYSSTVGGTEAFF
cdr3_nt: TGTGCCAGCAGTTACTCGAGTACGGTTGGTGGCACTGAAGCTTTCTTT
cdr3_length: 16
d_call: .
j_call: TRBJ1-1
v_call: TRBV6-5
clone_size: .

cdr3_aa: CASSPGLAGAPGELFF
cdr3_nt: TGCGCCAGCAGCCCCGGACTAGCGGGAGCCCCCGGGGAGCTGTTTTTT
cdr3_length: 16
d_call: TRBD2
j_call: TRBJ2-2
v_call: TRBV5-1
clone_size: few